This T cell receptor (beta chain) came from a study of cytomegalovirus exposure and HLA in healthy donors. The primer mix had 60 Vbeta and 13 Jbeta primers. TCRdb's copy holds only in-frame clones and misses some; the assay was immunoSEQ multiplex PCR. The repertoire holds around 130,000 clones, with 81% as singletons. Losses at the gene ends were 4 bases for V and 1 base for J; bases not matched to a gene: 3. CDR3 size: 15 residues. Germline assignment: CDR1 SGHRS and CDR2 YFSETQ. Study findings and constraints: In most subjects, TCR beta sequences reportedly gave accurate predictions of HLA-A and HLA-B alleles. Apart from CMV serostatus, no immune exposure information was available. CMV antigen specificity of a few CMV-associated chains was confirmed in vitro.

Points on this clone: Its antigen is as yet unknown.

This rearrangement joins TRBV5-1 to TRBJ1-4, with TRBD1 matching 8 bases. The clonotype was recovered from a woman aged 40 to 50 in good health and CMV-seronegative. Sample: PBMCs. The CDR3 sequence is CASSRTGGTNEKLFF. The CDR3 DNA is TGCGCCAGCAGCCGAACAGGGGGAACTAATGAAAAACTGTTTTTT. Drawing the rest from reference TRBV5-1 and TRBJ1-4, the complete variable domain is KAGVTQTPRYLIKTRGQQVTLSCSPISGHRSVSWYQQTPGQGLQFLFEYFSETQRNKGNFPGRFSGRQFSNSRSEMNVSTLELGDSALYLCASSRTGGTNEKLFFGSGTQLSVL.